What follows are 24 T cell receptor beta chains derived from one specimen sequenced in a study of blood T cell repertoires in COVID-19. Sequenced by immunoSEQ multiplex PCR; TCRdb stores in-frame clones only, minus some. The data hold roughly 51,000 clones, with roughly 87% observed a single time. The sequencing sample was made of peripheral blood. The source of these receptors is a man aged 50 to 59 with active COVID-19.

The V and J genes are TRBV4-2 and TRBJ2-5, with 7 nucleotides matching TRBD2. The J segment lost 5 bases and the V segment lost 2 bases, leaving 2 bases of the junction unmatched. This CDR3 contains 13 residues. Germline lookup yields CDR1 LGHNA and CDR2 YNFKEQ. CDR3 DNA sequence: TGTGCCAGCAGCCAACTCGGGGGGGAGACCCAGTACTTC. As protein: CASSQLGGETQYF.

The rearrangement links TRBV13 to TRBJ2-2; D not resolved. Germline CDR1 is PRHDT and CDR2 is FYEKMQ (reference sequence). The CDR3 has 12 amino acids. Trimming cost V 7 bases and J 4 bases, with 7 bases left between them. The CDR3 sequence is CASNSGTGELFF. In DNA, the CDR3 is TGTGCCAGCAATTCCGGCACCGGGGAGCTGTTTTTT. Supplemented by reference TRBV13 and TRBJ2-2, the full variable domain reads AAGVIQSPRHLIKEKRETATLKCYPIPRHDTVYWYQQGPGQDPQFLISFYEKMQSDKGSIPDRFSAQQFSDYHSELNMSSLELGDSALYFCASNSGTGELFFGEGSRLTVL.

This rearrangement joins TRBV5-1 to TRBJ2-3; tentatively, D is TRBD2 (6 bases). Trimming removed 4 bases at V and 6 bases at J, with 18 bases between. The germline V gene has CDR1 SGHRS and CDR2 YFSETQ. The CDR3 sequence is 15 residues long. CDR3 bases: TGCGCCAGCAGCACTCGGGGCGGGATGGGGGATACGCAGTATTTT. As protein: CASSTRGGMGDTQYF.

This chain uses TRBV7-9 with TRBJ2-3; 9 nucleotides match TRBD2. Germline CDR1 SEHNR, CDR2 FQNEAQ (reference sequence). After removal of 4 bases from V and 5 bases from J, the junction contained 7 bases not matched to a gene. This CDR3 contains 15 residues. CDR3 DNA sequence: TGTGCCAGCAGCTGGGGGGGACTAGCTGAAGATACGCAGTATTTT. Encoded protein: CASSWGGLAEDTQYF.

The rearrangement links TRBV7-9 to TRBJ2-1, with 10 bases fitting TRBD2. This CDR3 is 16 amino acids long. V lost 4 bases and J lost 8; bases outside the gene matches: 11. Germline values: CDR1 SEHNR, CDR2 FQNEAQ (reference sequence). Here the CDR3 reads CASSSAIAGGRDEQFF. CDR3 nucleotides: TGTGCCAGCAGCTCAGCCATAGCGGGGGGCCGGGATGAGCAGTTCTTC.

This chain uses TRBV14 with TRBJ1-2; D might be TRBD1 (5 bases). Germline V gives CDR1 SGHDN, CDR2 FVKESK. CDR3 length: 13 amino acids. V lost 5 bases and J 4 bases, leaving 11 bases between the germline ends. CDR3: CASSSDIFYGYTF. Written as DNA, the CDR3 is TGTGCCAGCAGCTCGGACATATTCTATGGCTACACCTTC. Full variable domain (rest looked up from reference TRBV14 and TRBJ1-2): EAGVTQFPSHSVIEKGQTVTLRCDPISGHDNLYWYRRVMGKEIKFLLHFVKESKQDESGMPNNRFLAERTGGTYSTLKVQPAELEDSGVYFCASSSDIFYGYTFGSGTRLTVV.

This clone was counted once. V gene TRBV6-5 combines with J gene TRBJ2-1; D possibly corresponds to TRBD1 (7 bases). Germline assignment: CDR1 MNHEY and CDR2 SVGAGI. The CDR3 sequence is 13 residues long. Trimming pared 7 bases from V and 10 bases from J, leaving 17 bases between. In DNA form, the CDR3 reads TGTGCCAGCACAAACCCCCAGGGGGGCGAGCAGTTCTTC. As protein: CASTNPQGGEQFF.

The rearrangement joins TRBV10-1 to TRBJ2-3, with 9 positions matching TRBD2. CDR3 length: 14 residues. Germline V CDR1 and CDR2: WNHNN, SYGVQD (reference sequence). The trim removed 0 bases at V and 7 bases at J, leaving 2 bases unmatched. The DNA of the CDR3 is TGCGCCAGCAGTGAGTCTAGCGGGGGATATACGCAGTATTTT. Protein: CASSESSGGYTQYF.

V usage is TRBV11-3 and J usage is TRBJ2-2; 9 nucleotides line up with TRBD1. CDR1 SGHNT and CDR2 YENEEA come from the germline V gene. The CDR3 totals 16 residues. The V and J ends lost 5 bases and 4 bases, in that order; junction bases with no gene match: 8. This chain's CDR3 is CASSPTGGVSTGELFF. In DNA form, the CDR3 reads TGTGCCAGCAGCCCTACAGGGGGCGTCTCCACCGGGGAGCTGTTTTTT.

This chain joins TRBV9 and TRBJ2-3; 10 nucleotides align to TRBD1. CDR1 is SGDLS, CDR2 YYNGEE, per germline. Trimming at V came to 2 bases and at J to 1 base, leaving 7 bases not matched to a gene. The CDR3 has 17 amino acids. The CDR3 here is CASSVTGGEGGTDTQYF. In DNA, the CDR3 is TGTGCCAGCAGCGTGACAGGGGGCGAAGGGGGCACAGATACGCAGTATTTT. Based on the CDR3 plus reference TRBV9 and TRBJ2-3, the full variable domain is DSGVTQTPKHLITATGQRVTLRCSPRSGDLSVYWYQQSLDQGLQFLIQYYNGEERAKGNILERFSAQQFPDLHSELNLSSLELGDSALYFCASSVTGGEGGTDTQYFGPGTRLTVL.

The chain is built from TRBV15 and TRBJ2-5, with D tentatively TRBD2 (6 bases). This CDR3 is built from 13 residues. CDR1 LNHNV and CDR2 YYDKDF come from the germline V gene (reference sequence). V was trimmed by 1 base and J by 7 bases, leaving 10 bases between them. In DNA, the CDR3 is TGTGCCACCAGCAGAGCCCAGGGAGGGACCCAGTACTTC. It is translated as CATSRAQGGTQYF.

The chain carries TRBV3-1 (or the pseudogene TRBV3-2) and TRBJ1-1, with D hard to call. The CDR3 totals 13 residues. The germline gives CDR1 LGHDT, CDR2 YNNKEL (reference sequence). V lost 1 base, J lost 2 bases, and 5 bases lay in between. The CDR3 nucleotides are TGTGCCAGCAGCCAAGCACAAAACACTGAAGCTTTCTTT. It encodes CASSQAQNTEAFF.

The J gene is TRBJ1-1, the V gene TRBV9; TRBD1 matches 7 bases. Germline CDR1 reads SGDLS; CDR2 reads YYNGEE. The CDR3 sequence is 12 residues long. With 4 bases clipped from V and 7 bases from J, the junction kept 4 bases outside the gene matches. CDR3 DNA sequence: TGTGCCAGCAGCCGACAGGGCAGTGAAGCTTTCTTT. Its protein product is CASSRQGSEAFF.

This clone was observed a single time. CDR3 protein: CASSVLGGTNEKLFF. As DNA, the CDR3 is TGTGCCAGCAGCGTTTTGGGGGGAACTAATGAAAAACTGTTTTTT. The V and J genes are TRBV9 and TRBJ1-4, with D tentatively TRBD1 (5 bases). CDR3 length equals 15 residues. Germline values: CDR1 SGDLS, CDR2 YYNGEE. Trimming cost V 2 bases and J 1 base, with 9 bases left between them.

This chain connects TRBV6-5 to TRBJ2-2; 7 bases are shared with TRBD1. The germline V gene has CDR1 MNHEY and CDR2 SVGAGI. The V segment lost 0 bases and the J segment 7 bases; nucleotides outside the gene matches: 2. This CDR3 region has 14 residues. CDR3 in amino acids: CASSYSAGGGELFF. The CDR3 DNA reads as TGTGCCAGCAGTTACTCGGCAGGGGGCGGGGAGCTGTTTTTT.

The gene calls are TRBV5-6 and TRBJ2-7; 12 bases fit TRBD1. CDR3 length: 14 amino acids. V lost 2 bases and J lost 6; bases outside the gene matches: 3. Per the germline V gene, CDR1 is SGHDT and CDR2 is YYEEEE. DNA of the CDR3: TGTGCCAGCAGCTTTGGGACAGGGGGCCGCGAGCAGTACTTC. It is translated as CASSFGTGGREQYF.

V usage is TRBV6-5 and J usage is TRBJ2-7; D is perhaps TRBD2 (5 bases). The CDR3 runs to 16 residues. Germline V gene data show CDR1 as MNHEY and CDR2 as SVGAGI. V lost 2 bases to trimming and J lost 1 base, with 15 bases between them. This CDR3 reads CASSYTEGLKSYEQYF. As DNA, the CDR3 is TGTGCCAGCAGTTACACCGAGGGTCTGAAGTCCTACGAGCAGTACTTC.

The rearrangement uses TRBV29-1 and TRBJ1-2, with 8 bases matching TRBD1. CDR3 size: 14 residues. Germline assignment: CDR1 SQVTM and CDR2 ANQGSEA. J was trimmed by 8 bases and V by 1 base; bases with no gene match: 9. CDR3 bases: TGCAGCGTTGAAGGAGGACAGGGACTCTCCGGCTACACCTTC. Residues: CSVEGGQGLSGYTF.

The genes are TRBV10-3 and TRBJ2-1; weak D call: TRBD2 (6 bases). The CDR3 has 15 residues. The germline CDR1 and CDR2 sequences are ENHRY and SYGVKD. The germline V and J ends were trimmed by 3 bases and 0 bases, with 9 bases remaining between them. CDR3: CAISERGGSYNEQFF. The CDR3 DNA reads TGTGCCATCAGTGAACGGGGAGGCTCCTACAATGAGCAGTTCTTC.

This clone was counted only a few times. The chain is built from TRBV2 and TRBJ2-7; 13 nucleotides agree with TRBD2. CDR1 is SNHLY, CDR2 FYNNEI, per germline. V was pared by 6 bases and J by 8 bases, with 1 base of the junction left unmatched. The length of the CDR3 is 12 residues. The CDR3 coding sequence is TGTGCCAGCAGAGGGACTAGCGGGAAGCAGTACTTC. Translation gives CASRGTSGKQYF.

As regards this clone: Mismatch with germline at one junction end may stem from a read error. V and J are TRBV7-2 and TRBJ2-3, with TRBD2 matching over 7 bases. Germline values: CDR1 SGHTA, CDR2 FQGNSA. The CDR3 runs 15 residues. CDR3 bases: TGTGCCAGCAGCCCCACTAGCGAGAGCATAGATACGCAGTATTTT. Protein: CASSPTSESIDTQYF. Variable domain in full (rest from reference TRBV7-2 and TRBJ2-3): GAGVSQSPSNKVTEKGKDVELRCDPISGHTALYWYRQSLGQGLEFLIYFQGNSAPDKSGLPSDRFSAERTGGSVSTLTIQRTQQEDSAVYLCASSPTSESIDTQYFGPGTRLTVL.

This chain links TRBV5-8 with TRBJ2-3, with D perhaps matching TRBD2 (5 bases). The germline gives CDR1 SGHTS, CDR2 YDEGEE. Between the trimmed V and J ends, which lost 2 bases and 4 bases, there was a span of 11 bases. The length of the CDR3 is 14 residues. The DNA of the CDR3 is TGTGCCAGCAGCTTTGCGATCGGGGCAGATACGCAGTATTTT. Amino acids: CASSFAIGADTQYF.

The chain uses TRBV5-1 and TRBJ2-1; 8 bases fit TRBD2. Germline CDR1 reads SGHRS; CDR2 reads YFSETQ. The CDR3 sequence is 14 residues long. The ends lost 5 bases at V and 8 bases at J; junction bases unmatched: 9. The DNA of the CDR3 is TGCGCCAGCAGTTCGAGCGGGAGCACGTATGAGCAGTTCTTC. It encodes CASSSSGSTYEQFF.

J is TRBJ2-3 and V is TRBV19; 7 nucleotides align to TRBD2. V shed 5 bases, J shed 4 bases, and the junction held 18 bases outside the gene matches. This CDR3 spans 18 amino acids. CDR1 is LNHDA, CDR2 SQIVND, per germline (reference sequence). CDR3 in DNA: TGTGCCAGTAGTCCACGACTTACCAGCGGGGCTGTCGCAGATACGCAGTATTTT. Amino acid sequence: CASSPRLTSGAVADTQYF.